What follows are 28 T cell receptor beta chains derived from one specimen sequenced in a study of blood T cell repertoires in COVID-19. Assay: immunoSEQ multiplex PCR; the TCRdb copy retains only in-frame clones and omits some. Here the sample spans about 140,000 clones, almost 85% being singletons. The sequenced material came from peripheral blood. These receptors originate from a man aged 50 or older with acute or convalescent COVID-19.

This chain uses TRBV5-1 with TRBJ2-5, with TRBD2 matching 7 bases. V lost 2 bases, J lost 3 bases, and 1 base stayed unmatched. Germline CDR1 is SGHRS and CDR2 is YFSETQ. The CDR3 extends over 13 amino acids. CDR3 DNA: TGCGCCAGCAGCTTCGGGGGGAAAGAGACCCAGTACTTC. Translated: CASSFGGKETQYF.

The chain has TRBV5-1 and TRBJ2-7; 7 bases agree with TRBD1. The germline V gene has CDR1 SGHRS and CDR2 YFSETQ. The CDR3 sequence is 12 residues long. After removal of 4 bases from V and 3 bases from J, the junction contained 1 base not matched to a gene. This CDR3 is CASSPGGYEQYF. The CDR3 DNA reads TGCGCCAGCAGCCCAGGGGGCTACGAGCAGTACTTC.

This chain links TRBV28 with TRBJ1-5; maybe TRBD1 (5 bases). Trimming took 5 bases from V and 7 from J, leaving 15 bases between them. The CDR3 is made up of 14 amino acids. Per the germline V gene, CDR1 is MDHEN and CDR2 is SYDVKM. CDR3 DNA: TGTGCCAGCAGTAACGGCCCAGGGTGGCAGCCCCAGCATTTT. This sequence encodes CASSNGPGWQPQHF.

The V and J genes are TRBV12-5 and TRBJ2-3; D is possibly TRBD2 (5 bases). The CDR3 is made up of 17 amino acids. Between the trimmed V and J ends, which lost 4 bases and 0 bases, there was a span of 17 bases. In germline, CDR1 is LGHNT, CDR2 FRNRAP. The CDR3, as DNA: TGTGCTAGTGGTTCGTCACAAACTAGGGCGAGCACAGATACGCAGTATTTT. Residues: CASGSSQTRASTDTQYF. The variable domain in full, with the rest retrieved from reference TRBV12-5 and TRBJ2-3, is DARVTQTPRHKVTEMGQEVTMRCQPILGHNTVFWYRQTMMQGLELLAYFRNRAPLDDSGMPKDRFSAEMPDATLATLKIQPSEPRDSAVYFCASGSSQTRASTDTQYFGPGTRLTVL.

For this clone: Within the sample, other DNA sequences also encode this same CDR3. The chain has TRBV3-1 (or the pseudogene TRBV3-2) and TRBJ2-7; D is ambiguous. CDR3 size: 12 residues. V was cut by 4 bases and J by 0 bases, with 4 bases left in between. CDR1 is LGHDT and CDR2 is YNNKEL in the germline V gene (reference sequence). In DNA form, the CDR3 reads TGTGCCAGCAGCCCGAGCTCCTACGAGCAGTACTTC. Protein sequence: CASSPSSYEQYF.

V is TRBV28 and J is TRBJ2-7; 12 nucleotides align to TRBD2. Germline V gives CDR1 MDHEN, CDR2 SYDVKM. Trimming cost V 2 bases and J 4 bases; bases outside gene matches: 6. This CDR3 comprises 16 residues. This chain's CDR3 is CASSLLAGGLVYEQYF. The CDR3 coding sequence is TGTGCCAGCAGTTTACTAGCGGGAGGGTTAGTGTACGAGCAGTACTTC.

This chain uses TRBV15 with TRBJ1-5; 7 positions agree with TRBD1. This CDR3 region has 15 residues. V lost 6 bases to trimming and J lost 9 bases; unmatched junction nucleotides: 14. CDR1 is LNHNV and CDR2 is YYDKDF in the germline V gene (reference sequence). Written as DNA, the CDR3 is TGTGCCACCAGTTTGATCCGGGACAGCAAATCGCCCCAGCATTTT. Amino acids: CATSLIRDSKSPQHF.

As to this clone: Other DNA sequences in the same sample also yield this CDR3. The V gene is TRBV29-1, the J gene TRBJ2-3, with a possible D match to TRBD1 (6 bases). V lost 3 bases and J lost 1, with 8 bases in between. The CDR3 length is 13 residues. The V gene's germline CDR1 is SQVTM and CDR2 ANQGSEA. The CDR3 reads CSVDEGGTDTQYF. The CDR3 nucleotides are TGCAGCGTTGACGAGGGGGGCACAGATACGCAGTATTTT.

The rearrangement joins TRBV18 to TRBJ1-2; 7 bases align to TRBD1. Germline assignment: CDR1 KGHSH and CDR2 LQKENI. The CDR3 consists of 14 residues. Trimming at V came to 6 bases and at J to 6 bases, leaving 10 bases not matched to a gene. Written as DNA, the CDR3 is TGTGCCAGCTCTCGTCGACAGGGTGGGGATGGCTACACCTTC. It codes for CASSRRQGGDGYTF. The full variable domain, with the rest looked up from reference TRBV18 and TRBJ1-2, is NAGVMQNPRHLVRRRGQEARLRCSPMKGHSHVYWYRQLPEEGLKFMVYLQKENIIDESGMPKERFSAEFPKEGPSILRIQQVVRGDSAAYFCASSRRQGGDGYTFGSGTRLTVV.

The V gene is TRBV5-1, the J gene TRBJ2-1, with TRBD1 as a possible D gene (5 bases). Trimming stripped 2 bases from V and 3 bases from J, with 24 bases between. CDR3 length: 19 amino acids. Germline V gene lookup returns CDR1 SGHRS and CDR2 YFSETQ. This chain's CDR3 is CASSLGDMRSDGFYNEQFF. As DNA, the CDR3 is TGCGCCAGCAGCTTAGGGGATATGAGATCAGACGGGTTCTACAATGAGCAGTTCTTC.

This chain uses TRBV7-3 with TRBJ2-2; 7 bases align to TRBD1. This CDR3 comprises 14 residues. Germline lookup yields CDR1 SGHTA and CDR2 FQGTGA. J lost 7 bases, V lost 3 bases, and 5 bases had no gene match. CDR3 sequence: CASSFQGVGGELFF. The CDR3, as DNA: TGTGCCAGCAGCTTTCAGGGGGTAGGCGGGGAGCTGTTTTTT.

This chain links TRBV9 with TRBJ2-1; D might be TRBD2 (6 bases). This CDR3 has 17 residues. Trimming removed 4 bases at V and 0 bases at J, with 17 bases between. CDR1 and CDR2 from the germline V gene are SGDLS and YYNGEE. The CDR3 protein is CASSPPDGGISYNEQFF. The CDR3 DNA reads as TGTGCCAGCAGCCCTCCTGACGGAGGGATCTCCTACAATGAGCAGTTCTTC.

The chain employs TRBV3-1 (or the pseudogene TRBV3-2) and TRBJ1-2, with 7 positions matching TRBD1. Germline values: CDR1 LGHDT, CDR2 YNNKEL (reference sequence). This CDR3 is 14 amino acids long. V shed 1 base, J shed 4 bases, and the junction held 3 bases outside the gene matches. The CDR3 bases are TGTGCCAGCAGCCAAGGGGGACAGTTCTATGGCTACACCTTC. Encoded protein: CASSQGGQFYGYTF.

The rearrangement links TRBV18 to TRBJ2-5, with D perhaps matching TRBD2 (5 bases). Trimming removed 5 bases at V and 2 bases at J, with 18 bases between. This CDR3 spans 16 amino acids. CDR1 KGHSH and CDR2 LQKENI come from the germline V gene. The CDR3 loop is CASSAKQQTGQETQYF. In DNA form, the CDR3 reads TGTGCCAGCTCAGCAAAACAGCAGACGGGACAAGAGACCCAGTACTTC.

V is TRBV19 and J is TRBJ2-7; TRBD1 is a possible D gene (5 bases). This CDR3 region has 11 residues. The germline V gene has CDR1 LNHDA and CDR2 SQIVND (reference sequence). The V end was cut by 4 bases, the J end by 7 bases, with 8 bases between. CDR3 in DNA: TGTGCCAGTAGTACAGGGAATGAGCAGTACTTC. Translated: CASSTGNEQYF.

This sequence joins TRBV5-1 and TRBJ2-1, with 12 bases fitting TRBD2. Germline V CDR1 and CDR2: SGHRS, YFSETQ. This CDR3 contains 14 residues. Trimming at V came to 5 bases and at J to 7 bases, leaving 4 bases not matched to a gene. The CDR3 loop reads CASSDGLAGNEQFF. CDR3 bases: TGCGCCAGCAGTGACGGACTAGCGGGAAATGAGCAGTTCTTC.

The chain has TRBV6-5 and TRBJ2-7; possible D gene TRBD1, 6 bases. V was pared by 6 bases and J by 3 bases, with 9 bases between. Germline-derived CDR1 and CDR2 are MNHEY and SVGAGI. CDR3 length equals 12 residues. The CDR3 loop reads CASRQQGYEQYF. CDR3 DNA: TGTGCCAGCAGACAACAGGGCTACGAGCAGTACTTC.

This sequence joins TRBV16 and TRBJ1-3; no firm D call. The CDR3 extends over 16 amino acids. Per the germline V gene, CDR1 is KGHSY and CDR2 is FQNENV. The V end was cut by 4 bases, the J end by 0 bases, with 13 bases between. CDR3 DNA sequence: TGTGCCAGCAGCCTCATCGGGGAGAGCTCTGGAAACACCATATATTTT. It codes for CASSLIGESSGNTIYF.

This sequence joins TRBV10-2 and TRBJ1-5; 10 nucleotides match TRBD1. This CDR3 spans 16 amino acids. Germline CDR1 reads WSHSY; CDR2 reads SAAADI. The junction had 4 bases not matched to a gene; V was cut back by 0 bases and J by 5 bases. CDR3 sequence reads: CASSESSGQGDQPQHF. The CDR3 DNA reads as TGCGCCAGCAGTGAGTCCAGCGGACAGGGGGATCAGCCCCAGCATTTT.

V gene TRBV20-1 combines with J gene TRBJ2-7; TRBD1 agrees at 12 bases. This CDR3 has 14 amino acids. The V gene's germline CDR1 is DFQATT and CDR2 SNEGSKA (reference sequence). J was trimmed by 4 bases and V by 3 bases; bases with no gene match: 4. The CDR3 sequence is CSASRGQGAYEQYF. The CDR3 coding sequence is TGCAGTGCTAGTAGGGGACAGGGGGCTTACGAGCAGTACTTC.

The chain uses TRBV5-1 and TRBJ1-1, with D maybe TRBD1 (6 bases). Germline V gene sequence: CDR1 SGHRS, CDR2 YFSETQ. The CDR3 sequence is 13 residues long. The germline V and J ends were trimmed by 0 bases and 8 bases, with 11 bases remaining between them. Here the CDR3 DNA reads TGCGCCAGCAGCTTGGGATTTGGACAGGAAGCTTTCTTT. It translates to CASSLGFGQEAFF.

This chain connects TRBV19 to TRBJ1-1, with 8 bases aligning to TRBD1. The CDR3 totals 11 residues. In germline, CDR1 is LNHDA, CDR2 SQIVND (reference sequence). V lost 4 bases to trimming and J lost 13 bases; unmatched junction nucleotides: 5. CDR3 nucleotides: TGTGCCAGTAGTAGACAGGGGAGGGATTTCTTT. Translated, it gives CASSRQGRDFF. Combining the CDR3 with reference TRBV19 and TRBJ1-1 gives the whole variable domain DGGITQSPKYLFRKEGQNVTLSCEQNLNHDAMYWYRQDPGQGLRLIYYSQIVNDFQKGDIAEGYSVSREKKESFPLTVTSAQKNPTAFYLCASSRQGRDFFGQGTRLTVV.

CDR3: CASSPIQGDTGYTF. Written as DNA, the CDR3 is TGTGCCAGCAGCCCTATTCAAGGGGATACTGGCTACACCTTC. The chain has TRBV7-9 and TRBJ1-2, with D perhaps matching TRBD1 (5 bases). Germline V gives CDR1 SEHNR, CDR2 FQNEAQ (reference sequence). V lost 5 bases and J lost 7, with 17 bases in between. The CDR3 consists of 14 residues. The entire variable domain, with the rest obtained from reference TRBV7-9 and TRBJ1-2, is as follows: DTGVSQNPRHKITKRGQNVTFRCDPISEHNRLYWYRQTLGQGPEFLTYFQNEAQLEKSRLLSDRFSAERPKGSFSTLEIQRTEQGDSAMYLCASSPIQGDTGYTFGSGTRLTVV.

This clone was seen a single time. The chain employs TRBV20-1 and TRBJ1-2; D gene uncertain. V gave up 8 bases and J gave up 6 bases, with 10 bases separating them. The length of the CDR3 is 10 residues. CDR1 is DFQATT, CDR2 SNEGSKA, per germline (reference sequence). The CDR3 DNA sequence: TGCAGTACGACTTCCAATGGCTACACCTTC. It translates to CSTTSNGYTF.

This clone was detected a few times. The V gene is TRBV5-1, the J gene TRBJ1-2, with D possibly matching TRBD1 (5 bases). Germline V gene sequence: CDR1 SGHRS, CDR2 YFSETQ. The V and J ends lost 1 base and 4 bases respectively, with 14 bases between them. The CDR3 runs to 15 residues. This CDR3 is CASSLRGRDFYGYTF. CDR3 coding DNA: TGCGCCAGCAGCTTGAGGGGCCGGGACTTCTATGGCTACACCTTC.

Many counts were recorded for this clone. The V and J genes are TRBV9 and TRBJ2-2; the D gene is possibly TRBD1 (6 bases). In germline, CDR1 is SGDLS, CDR2 YYNGEE. Deletions cut 3 bases from V and 9 bases from J, with 18 bases between. CDR3 length: 15 residues. CDR3 in DNA: TGTGCCAGCAGCGCAGATCCGGGACAATTCCGGGAGCTGTTTTTT. Translation: CASSADPGQFRELFF.

The chain is built from TRBV23-1 and TRBJ1-2; TRBD1 aligns across 12 bases. TRBV23-1 falls under the ORF class, with uncertain function. Unmatched junction bases numbered 7, after V lost 3 bases and J lost 8 bases. This CDR3 is 15 amino acids long. CDR3 region: CASSHWGQGAEGYTF. The CDR3 nucleotides are TGCGCCAGCAGTCATTGGGGACAGGGGGCGGAGGGCTACACCTTC.

The chain employs TRBV2 and TRBJ2-7; possible D gene TRBD1, 6 bases. V gave up 10 bases and J gave up 4 bases, with 17 bases separating them. The length of the CDR3 is 13 residues. The germline gives CDR1 SNHLY, CDR2 FYNNEI. The chain's CDR3 is CAIRTGQPYEQYF. The DNA of the CDR3 is TGTGCCATCAGGACGGGACAACCTTACGAGCAGTACTTC. The variable domain in full, with the rest retrieved from reference TRBV2 and TRBJ2-7, is EPEVTQTPSHQVTQMGQEVILRCVPISNHLYFYWYRQILGQKVEFLVSFYNNEISEKSEIFDDQFSVERPDGSNFTLKIRSTKLEDSAMYFCAIRTGQPYEQYFGPGTRLTVT.